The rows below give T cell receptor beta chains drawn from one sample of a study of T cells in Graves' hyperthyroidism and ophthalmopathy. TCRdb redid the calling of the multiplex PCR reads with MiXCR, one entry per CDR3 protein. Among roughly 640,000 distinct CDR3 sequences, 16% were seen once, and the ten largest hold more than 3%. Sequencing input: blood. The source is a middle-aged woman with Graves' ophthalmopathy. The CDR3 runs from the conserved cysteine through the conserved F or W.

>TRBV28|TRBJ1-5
CASSEGGINQPQHF
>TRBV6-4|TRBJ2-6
CASSPGQPGANVLTF
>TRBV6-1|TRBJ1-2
CASSGRGGRVHYGYTF
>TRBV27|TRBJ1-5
CASSLFHQPQHF
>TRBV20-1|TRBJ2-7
CSVEQTYEQYF
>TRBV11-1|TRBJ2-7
CASSLLAGYSYEQYF
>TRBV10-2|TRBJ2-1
CASYGLVSNEQFF
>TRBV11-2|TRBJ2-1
CASRETVQAGGLNNEQFF
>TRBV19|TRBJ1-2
CASRPWGLGYGYTF
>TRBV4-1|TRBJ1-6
CASSQLGTGSSYNSPLHF
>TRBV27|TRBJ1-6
CASSQEGRQNSPLHF
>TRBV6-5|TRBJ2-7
CASSFGRDAEQYF
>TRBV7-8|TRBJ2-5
CASSPRVAGELETQYF
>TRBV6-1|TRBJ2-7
CASSPRFGQYF
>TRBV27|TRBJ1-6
CASSLNSGNSPLHF
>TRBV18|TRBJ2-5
CASSTMDRAIQETQYF
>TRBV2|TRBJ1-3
CASSESLGVYGNTIYF
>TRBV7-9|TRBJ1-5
CASSPEGGQSQHF
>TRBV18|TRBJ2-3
CASSSQRTTDTQYF
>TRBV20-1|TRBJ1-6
CSASPGTVNNSPLHF
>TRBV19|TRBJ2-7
CASSAFTGGSYEQYF
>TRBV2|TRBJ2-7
CAHGEPTLYEQYF
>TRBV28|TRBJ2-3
CASSLVPGDTQYF
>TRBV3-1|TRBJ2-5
CASSPWTEETQYF
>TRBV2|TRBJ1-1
CASIQTREAFF
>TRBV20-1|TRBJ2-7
CSADPLAGLDEQYF
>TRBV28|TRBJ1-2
CASSNAGRAKGLGYTF
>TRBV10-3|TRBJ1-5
CAISDGDNLRGGQPQHF
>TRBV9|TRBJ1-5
CASSDRFSNQPQHF
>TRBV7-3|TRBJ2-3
CASSLGLAGETDTQYF
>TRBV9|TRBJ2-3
CASSVTPLAGLTDTQYF
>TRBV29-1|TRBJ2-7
CSVKTGVLYEQYF
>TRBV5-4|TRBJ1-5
CASSLIQGNQPQHF
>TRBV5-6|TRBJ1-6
CASSLGSAGTNSPLHF
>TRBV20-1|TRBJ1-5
CRPSGGGAGNQPQHF
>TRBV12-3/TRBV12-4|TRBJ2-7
CASSLQGFSEQYF
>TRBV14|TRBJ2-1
CASSQDQGLPWEQFF
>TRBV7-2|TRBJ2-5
CASSSPGLRETQYF
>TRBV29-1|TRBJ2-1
CSAEHDAVEQFF
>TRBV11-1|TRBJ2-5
CASSLISAIRTPETQYF
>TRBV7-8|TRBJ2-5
CASSLLPGQGFETQYF
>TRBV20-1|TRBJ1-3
CSARDRATGNTIYF
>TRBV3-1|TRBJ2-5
CASSPRTSGRQETQYF
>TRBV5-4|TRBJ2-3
CASSSWTGPTSTDTQYF
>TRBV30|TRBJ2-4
CAWSQSGHGRIQYF
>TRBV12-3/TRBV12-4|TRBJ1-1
CASSARSEAFF
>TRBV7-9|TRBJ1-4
CASSYGTAGKLFF
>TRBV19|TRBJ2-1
CASSYGTEYNEQFF
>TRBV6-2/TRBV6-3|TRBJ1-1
CASSTGESGTEAFF
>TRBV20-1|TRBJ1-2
CSANPVQGAGYGYTF
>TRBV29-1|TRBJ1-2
CSVEDRGSEDEGYGYTF
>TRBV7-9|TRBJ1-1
CPSSSTLGQGSEAFF
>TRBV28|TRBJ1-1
CASSFYASLRQGHTEAFF
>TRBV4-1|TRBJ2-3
CASRALGTERTDTQYF